These 14 T cell receptor beta chains originate from one sample sequenced in a study of T-cell reconstitution after alpha-beta-depleted transplantation in children. Preparing the TCRbeta library involved the use of unique molecular identifiers. In TCRdb, the PCR reads were re-called with MiXCR into one record per CDR3 protein. Among roughly 610,000 distinct CDR3 sequences listed, over 9.5% were seen once. The sample here was PBMCs from the stem cell graft donor, taken from the stem cell graft. Receptors were obtained from a human donor who donated a stem cell graft to a child with acute myeloid leukemia.

DNA for the CDR3: TGCAGTGCTAGTGCTGGGACTAGCGGGAATCCAGATACGCAGTATTTT. Protein sequence: CSASAGTSGNPDTQYF. The J gene is TRBJ2-3, the V gene TRBV20-1; 13 bases align to TRBD2. The V segment lost 3 bases and the J segment 4 bases; nucleotides outside the gene matches: 7. Germline V CDR1 and CDR2: DFQATT, SNEGSKA (reference sequence). There are 16 residues in the CDR3.

Remarks on this clonotype: A clone one base away is much larger, so this may be a read error. The V call is TRBV12-3 or TRBV12-4, the J call TRBJ2-6; 9 bases agree with TRBD1. The CDR3 length is 19 residues. Written as DNA, the CDR3 is TGTGCCTGCAGTTTTAGTGGGACAGGGAGACTCGCTGGGGCCAACGTCCTGACTTTC. Amino acids: CACSFSGTGRLAGANVLTF.

The gene calls are TRBV12-5 and TRBJ1-1, with a tentative D call TRBD1 (5 bases). This CDR3 has 12 amino acids. The V gene's germline CDR1 is LGHNT and CDR2 FRNRAP. Trimming stripped 1 base from V and 12 bases from J, with 12 bases between. The CDR3 reads CASGLDGASPFF. CDR3 coding DNA: TGTGCTAGTGGTTTGGACGGGGCGTCTCCTTTCTTT.

In its sample, this clonotype was seen a few times. The gene calls are TRBV3-1 and TRBJ2-1; 8 bases fit TRBD2. Per the germline V gene, CDR1 is LGHDT and CDR2 is YNNKEL (reference sequence). The J segment lost 8 bases and the V segment lost 1 base, leaving 7 bases of the junction unmatched. The CDR3 runs 15 residues. The CDR3 protein is CASSQGPGGFDEQFF. In DNA form, the CDR3 reads TGTGCCAGCAGCCAAGGCCCGGGAGGGTTCGATGAGCAGTTCTTC.

This clonotype was detected only a few times. V gene TRBV6-1 combines with J gene TRBJ1-6; D perhaps matches TRBD1 (5 bases). V lost 6 bases and J lost 7, with 10 bases in between. The length of the CDR3 is 13 residues. Germline values: CDR1 MNHNS, CDR2 SASEGT. CDR3 residues: CASSQGANSPLHF. The CDR3, as DNA: TGTGCCAGCAGCCAGGGAGCGAATTCACCCCTCCACTTT.

This clonotype was seen more than once but under ten times. The chain is built from TRBV18 and TRBJ2-1; no reliable D call. Germline assignment: CDR1 KGHSH and CDR2 LQKENI. The CDR3 runs 13 residues. V was clipped by 3 bases and J by 7 bases, with 10 bases between them. CDR3: CASSPVEWNEQFF. As DNA, the CDR3 is TGTGCCAGCTCACCTGTGGAGTGGAATGAGCAGTTCTTC.

The V call is TRBV3-1, the J call TRBJ2-2, with 8 bases lining up with TRBD1. Trimming removed 8 bases from V and 3 bases from J; junction bases left unmatched: 5. This CDR3 is 14 amino acids long. Looked up from germline, CDR1 is LGHDT and CDR2 is YNNKEL (reference sequence). CDR3 region: CASGGQVDTGELFF. CDR3 nucleotides: TGTGCCAGCGGGGGACAGGTCGACACCGGGGAGCTGTTTTTT. Complete variable domain (other parts from reference TRBV3-1 and TRBJ2-2): DTAVSQTPKYLVTQMGNDKSIKCEQNLGHDTMYWYKQDSKKFLKIMFSYNNKELIINETVPNRFSPKSPDKAHLNLHINSLELGDSAVYFCASGGQVDTGELFFGEGSRLTVL.

As to this clonotype: A single base separates this from a much larger clone, so it may be a read error. This chain connects TRBV20-1 to TRBJ2-7, with D possibly matching TRBD2 (6 bases). Trimming removed 3 bases at V and 1 base at J, with 16 bases between. CDR1 DFQATT and CDR2 SNEGSKA come from the germline V gene (reference sequence). This CDR3 comprises 15 residues. The CDR3 DNA sequence: TGCAGTGCTAGGGATCTAGCGAGTGCTTCCTACGAGCAGTACTTC. Protein sequence: CSARDLASASYEQYF.

This clonotype appeared a few times. This chain uses TRBV5-8 with TRBJ1-1, with no clear D. CDR1 and CDR2 (germline): SGHTS, YDEGEE. The germline V and J ends were trimmed by 5 bases and 5 bases, with 16 bases remaining between them. The CDR3 runs to 14 residues. The CDR3 bases are TGTGCCAGCAGGAAACCCGACCGACGTACTGAAGCTTTCTTT. Translated, it gives CASRKPDRRTEAFF.

In its sample, this clonotype was seen a few times. J is TRBJ2-3 and V is TRBV2; perhaps D is TRBD1 or TRBD2 (5 bases each). In germline, CDR1 is SNHLY, CDR2 FYNNEI. V lost 4 bases, J lost 4 bases, and 12 bases lay in between. The CDR3 extends over 14 amino acids. Here the CDR3 reads CASSGSQGADTQYF. Written as DNA, the CDR3 is TGTGCCAGCAGTGGATCGCAGGGAGCAGATACGCAGTATTTT.

The CDR3 sequence is CASSQDHRGLYEQYF. In nucleotides, the CDR3 is TGTGCCAGCAGCCAAGACCACCGCGGGCTATACGAGCAGTACTTC. The genes are TRBV3-1 and TRBJ2-7, with D possibly matching TRBD2 (5 bases). The V end lost 0 bases, the J end lost 4 bases, and 13 bases lay between the germline ends. Germline assignment: CDR1 LGHDT and CDR2 YNNKEL (reference sequence). The CDR3 has 15 residues.

This clonotype has a handful of counts. The rearrangement joins TRBV4-3 to TRBJ2-5; 9 bases align to TRBD2. Germline V gene sequence: CDR1 LGHNA, CDR2 YSLEER. CDR3 length: 15 residues. With 2 bases clipped from V and 5 bases from J, the junction kept 6 bases outside the gene matches. CDR3 sequence reads: CASSQQTSGRETQYF. The CDR3 region has the DNA TGCGCCAGCAGCCAACAAACTAGCGGGCGGGAGACCCAGTACTTC.

This rearrangement joins TRBV12-1 to TRBJ2-1; the listed D gene, TRBD2, was not tested against the DNA. TRBV12-1 is reported as a pseudogene. The CDR3 is 15 residues long. The CDR3 sequence: CASSPERAHYNEQFF. The CDR3, as DNA: TGTGCCAGCAGCCCCGAGCGGGCCCACTACAATGAGCAGTTCTTC.

This clonotype occurred many times. V is TRBV27 and J is TRBJ2-1, with a tentative D call TRBD2 (5 bases). V was shortened by 5 bases and J by 4 bases, with 21 bases between the two germline ends. The CDR3 spans 17 residues. From germline, CDR1 is MNHEY and CDR2 SMNVEV (reference sequence). The chain's CDR3 is CASSPSGVLGNYNEQFF. DNA for the CDR3: TGTGCCAGCAGTCCGTCCGGGGTGCTGGGGAATTACAATGAGCAGTTCTTC.